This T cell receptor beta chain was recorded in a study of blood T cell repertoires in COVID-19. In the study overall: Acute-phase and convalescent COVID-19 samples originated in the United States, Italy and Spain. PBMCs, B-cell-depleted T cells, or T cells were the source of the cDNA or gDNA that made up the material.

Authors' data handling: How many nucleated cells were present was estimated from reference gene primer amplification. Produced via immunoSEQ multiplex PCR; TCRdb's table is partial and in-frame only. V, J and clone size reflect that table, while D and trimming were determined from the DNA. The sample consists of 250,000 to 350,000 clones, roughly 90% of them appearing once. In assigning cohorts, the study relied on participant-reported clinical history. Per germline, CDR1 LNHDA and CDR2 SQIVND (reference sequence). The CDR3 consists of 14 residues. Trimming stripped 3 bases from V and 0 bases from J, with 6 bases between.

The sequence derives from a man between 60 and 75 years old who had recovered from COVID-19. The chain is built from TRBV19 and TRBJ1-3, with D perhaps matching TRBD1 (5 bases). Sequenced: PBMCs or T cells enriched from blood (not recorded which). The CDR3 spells CASSIRDSGNTIYF. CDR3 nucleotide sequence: TGTGCCAGTAGTATCAGGGACTCTGGAAACACCATATATTTT.